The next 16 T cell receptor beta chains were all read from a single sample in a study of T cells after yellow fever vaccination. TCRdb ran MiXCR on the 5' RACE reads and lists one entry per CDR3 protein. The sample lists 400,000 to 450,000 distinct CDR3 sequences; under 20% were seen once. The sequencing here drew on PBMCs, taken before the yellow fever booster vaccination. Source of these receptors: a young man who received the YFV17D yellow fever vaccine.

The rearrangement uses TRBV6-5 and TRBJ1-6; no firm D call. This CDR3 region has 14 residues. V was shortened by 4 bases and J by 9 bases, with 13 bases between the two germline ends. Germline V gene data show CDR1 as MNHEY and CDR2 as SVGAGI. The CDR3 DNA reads TGTGCCAGCAGTTCGGACTGGGCAGGTTCACCCCTCCACTTT. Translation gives CASSSDWAGSPLHF.

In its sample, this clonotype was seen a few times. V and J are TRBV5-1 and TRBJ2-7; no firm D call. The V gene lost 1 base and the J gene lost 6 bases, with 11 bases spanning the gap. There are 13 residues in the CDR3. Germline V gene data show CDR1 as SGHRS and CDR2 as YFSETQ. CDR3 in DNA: TGCGCCAGCAGCTTGCAACCCGAACGCGAGCAGTACGTC. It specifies CASSLQPEREQYV.

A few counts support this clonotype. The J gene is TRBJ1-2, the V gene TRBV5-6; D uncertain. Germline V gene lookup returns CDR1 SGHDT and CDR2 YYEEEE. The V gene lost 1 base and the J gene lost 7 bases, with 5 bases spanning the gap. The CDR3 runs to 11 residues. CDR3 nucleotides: TGTGCCAGCAGCTTGAACAGTGGCTACACCTTC. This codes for CASSLNSGYTF.

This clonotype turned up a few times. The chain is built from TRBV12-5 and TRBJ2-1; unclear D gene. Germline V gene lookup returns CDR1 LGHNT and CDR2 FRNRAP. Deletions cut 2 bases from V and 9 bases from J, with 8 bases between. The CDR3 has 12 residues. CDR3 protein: CASGLPPLEQFF. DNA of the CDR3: TGTGCTAGTGGTTTGCCCCCCCTTGAGCAGTTCTTC.

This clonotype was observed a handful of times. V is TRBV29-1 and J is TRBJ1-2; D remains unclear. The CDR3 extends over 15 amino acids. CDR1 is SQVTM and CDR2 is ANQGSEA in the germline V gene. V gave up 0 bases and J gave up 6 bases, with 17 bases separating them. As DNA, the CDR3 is TGCAGCGTTGAAGACAGGTTTAAGGCGGTCGATGGCTACACCTTC. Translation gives CSVEDRFKAVDGYTF. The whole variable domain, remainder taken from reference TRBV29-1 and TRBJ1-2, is SAVISQKPSRDICQRGTSLTIQCQVDSQVTMMFWYRQQPGQSLTLIATANQGSEATYESGFVIDKFPISRPNLTFSTLTVSNMSPEDSSIYLCSVEDRFKAVDGYTFGSGTRLTVV.

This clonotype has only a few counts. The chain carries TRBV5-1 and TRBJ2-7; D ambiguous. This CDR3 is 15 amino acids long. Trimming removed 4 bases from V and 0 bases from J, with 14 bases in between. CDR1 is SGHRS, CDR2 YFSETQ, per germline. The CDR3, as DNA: TGCGCCAGCAGCCAGGTGGCCGAAAGCTCCTACGAGCAGTACTTC. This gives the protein CASSQVAESSYEQYF.

The CDR3 is CSALSGQTLNTEAFF. For the CDR3, the DNA is TGCAGTGCTCTCTCAGGACAGACCTTGAACACTGAAGCTTTCTTT. The chain links TRBV20-1 to TRBJ1-1; TRBD1 might be the D (6 bases). This CDR3 is 15 amino acids long. Germline V CDR1 and CDR2: DFQATT, SNEGSKA (reference sequence). The V gene lost 5 bases and the J gene lost 0 bases, with 16 bases spanning the gap.

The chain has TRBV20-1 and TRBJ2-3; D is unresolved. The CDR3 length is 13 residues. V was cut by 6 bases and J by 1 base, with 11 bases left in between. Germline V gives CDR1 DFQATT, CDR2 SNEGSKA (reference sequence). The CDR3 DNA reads TGCAGTGCAACCTCTAGTCGCACAGATACGCAGTATTTT. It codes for CSATSSRTDTQYF.

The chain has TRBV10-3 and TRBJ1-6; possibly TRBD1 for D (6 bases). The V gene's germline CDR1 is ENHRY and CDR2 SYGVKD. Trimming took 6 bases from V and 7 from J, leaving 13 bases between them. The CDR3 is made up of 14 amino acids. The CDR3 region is CAIRTGTPNSPLHF. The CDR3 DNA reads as TGTGCCATCAGGACCGGGACACCGAATTCACCCCTCCACTTT.

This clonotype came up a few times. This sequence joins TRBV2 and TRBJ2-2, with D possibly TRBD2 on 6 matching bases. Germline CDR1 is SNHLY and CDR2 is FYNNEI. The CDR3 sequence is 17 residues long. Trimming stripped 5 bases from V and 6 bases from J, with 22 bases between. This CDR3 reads CASSQPRPGVNAGELFF. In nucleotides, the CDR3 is TGTGCCAGCAGTCAACCCCGACCGGGGGTAAACGCCGGGGAGCTGTTTTTT.

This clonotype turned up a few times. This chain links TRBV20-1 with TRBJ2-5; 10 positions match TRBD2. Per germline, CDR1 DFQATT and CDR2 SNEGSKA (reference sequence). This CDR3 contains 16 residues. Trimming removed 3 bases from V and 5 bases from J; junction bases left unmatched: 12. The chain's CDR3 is CSARSLGQAGGETQYF. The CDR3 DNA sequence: TGCAGTGCTAGGTCCCTGGGTCAAGCGGGGGGGGAGACCCAGTACTTC.

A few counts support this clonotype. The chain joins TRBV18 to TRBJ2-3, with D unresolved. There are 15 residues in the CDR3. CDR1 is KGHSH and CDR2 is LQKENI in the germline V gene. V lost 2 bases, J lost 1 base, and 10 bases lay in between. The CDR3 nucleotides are TGTGCCAGCTCACCATCGGCCAGACGCACAGATACGCAGTATTTT. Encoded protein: CASSPSARRTDTQYF.

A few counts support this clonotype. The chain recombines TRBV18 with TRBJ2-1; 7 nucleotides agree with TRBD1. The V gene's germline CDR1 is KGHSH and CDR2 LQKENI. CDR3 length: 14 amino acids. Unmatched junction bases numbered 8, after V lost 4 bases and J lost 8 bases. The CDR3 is CASSQGAPLDEQFF. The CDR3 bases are TGTGCCAGCTCACAGGGGGCGCCCCTCGATGAGCAGTTCTTC.

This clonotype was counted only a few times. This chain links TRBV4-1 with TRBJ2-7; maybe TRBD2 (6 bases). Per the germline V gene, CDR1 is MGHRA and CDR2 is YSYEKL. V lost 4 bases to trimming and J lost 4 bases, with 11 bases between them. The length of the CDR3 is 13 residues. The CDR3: CASSLNREYEQYF. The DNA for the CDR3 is TGCGCCAGCAGCCTGAACCGGGAGTACGAGCAGTACTTC.

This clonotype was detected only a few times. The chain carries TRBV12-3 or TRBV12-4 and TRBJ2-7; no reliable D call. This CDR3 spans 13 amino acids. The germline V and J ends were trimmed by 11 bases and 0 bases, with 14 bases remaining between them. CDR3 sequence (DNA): TGTGCCGCGCCACGCAAAAGCTCCTACGAGCAGTACGTC. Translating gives CAAPRKSSYEQYV.

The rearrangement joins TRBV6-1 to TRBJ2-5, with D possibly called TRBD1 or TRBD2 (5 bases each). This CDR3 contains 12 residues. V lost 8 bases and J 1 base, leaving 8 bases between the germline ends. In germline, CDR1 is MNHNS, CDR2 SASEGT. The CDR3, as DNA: TGTGCCAGCCGGGACCTCCAAGAGACCCAGTACTTC. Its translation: CASRDLQETQYF.